This T cell receptor beta chain is drawn from a study of CXCR3-negative and CXCR3-positive naive CD8 T cells. Study-wide points: Naive CXCR3-positive cells had TRB CDR3s more hydrophobic than those of CXCR3-negative naive cells. Similar TRBV-TRBJ usage characterized naive CXCR3-negative and CXCR3-positive cells; memory cells differed.

It was by 5' RACE with UMI labels that the TRB cDNA libraries were prepared. For each CDR3 protein, TCRdb gives one entry from its re-call of the 5' RACE reads, without DNA. This table lists tens of thousands of distinct CDR3 sequences. Germline CDR1 reads MNHEY; CDR2 reads SVGEGT. The CDR3 totals 17 residues. On this clonotype itself: Its specificity is not known.

The sample comprised naive CXCR3+ CD8+ T cells from blood. Subset described: CD45RO-CCR7+CD27+CD95- naive CD8+ T cells expressing CXCR3 (TNR3+). The chain couples TRBV6-2 or TRBV6-3 to TRBJ2-1; TCRdb's D call of TRBD2 is untestable without DNA. The receptor was derived from a human donor in good health. Some clones in this sample may be carry-over from other donors' samples. The CDR3 sequence is CASRELAGGISYNEQFF.